A selection of T cell receptor beta chains follows, all from one sample in a study of regulatory and conventional T cells in RAG deficiency. TCRdb's table, derived via immunoSEQ multiplex PCR, lists solely in-frame clones and lacks some. The sample contains roughly 29,000 clones, nearly 95% of which appear only once. These same data were also listed under a study on regulatory T cells.

Sequenced material: CD25- CD4+ T cells sorted from blood. These receptors were collected from a human donor in good health. Each CDR3 is given with its conserved first and last residue. Each record gives: clone size, J gene, D gene, V gene, CDR3 DNA, CDR3 protein. The D gene is left open where the match is weak. Not all rows give a size; the values are once, few, many and, for expanded clones, a class.

size: once
J: TRBJ1-4
D: .
V: TRBV7-9
DNA: TGTGCCAGCAGCCCCCCCGTTGAAAAACTGTTTTTT
CDR3: CASSPPVEKLFF

size: .
J: TRBJ1-1
D: .
V: TRBV30
DNA: TGTGCCTGGAGTAAGGAGGGCTACACTGAAGCTTTCTTT
CDR3: CAWSKEGYTEAFF

size: .
J: TRBJ2-7
D: TRBD2
V: TRBV5-1
DNA: TGCGCCAGCAGCTCGGGAGGGACAAGCTACGAGCAGTACTTC
CDR3: CASSSGGTSYEQYF

size: .
J: TRBJ2-7
D: TRBD2
V: TRBV10-1
DNA: TGCGCCAGCAGTGAGTCGATAGCGGGGGCCACCTACGAGCAGTACTTC
CDR3: CASSESIAGATYEQYF

size: .
J: TRBJ2-7
D: .
V: TRBV27
DNA: TGTGCCAGCAGCCTGGACAGACTTCGGGAGCAGTACTTC
CDR3: CASSLDRLREQYF

size: .
J: TRBJ2-1
D: TRBD2
V: TRBV16
DNA: TGTGCCAGCAGCCAATTCGGCGGGGGGGCGGACAATGAGCAGTTCTTC
CDR3: CASSQFGGGADNEQFF

size: .
J: TRBJ2-5
D: .
V: TRBV2
DNA: TGTGCCAGCAGTGGGGGGGTGGAGACCCAGTACTTC
CDR3: CASSGGVETQYF

size: .
J: TRBJ2-7
D: TRBD2
V: TRBV6-5
DNA: TGTGCCAGCAGTTACTCGACTCTAGCGGGGGGCTACGAGCAGTACTTC
CDR3: CASSYSTLAGGYEQYF

size: .
J: TRBJ1-3
D: .
V: TRBV5-6
DNA: TGTGCCAGCAGCTTGTATCAGGGTGTGACTGGAAACACCATATATTTT
CDR3: CASSLYQGVTGNTIYF

size: .
J: TRBJ2-2
D: TRBD1
V: TRBV5-1
DNA: TGCGCCAGCAGCTTCCGACAGGGTAACACCGGGGAGCTGTTTTTT
CDR3: CASSFRQGNTGELFF

size: few
J: TRBJ1-3
D: .
V: TRBV28
DNA: TGTGCCAGCAGGGGCAGCCCGAGCTCTGGAAACACCATATATTTT
CDR3: CASRGSPSSGNTIYF

size: .
J: TRBJ1-1
D: .
V: TRBV19
DNA: TGTGCCAGTAGACCTCCCGGGGAGGCCATGAACACTGAAGCTTTCTTT
CDR3: CASRPPGEAMNTEAFF

size: .
J: TRBJ2-3
D: .
V: TRBV27
DNA: TGTGCCAGCAGTTCCGGACAGTTAAGGGATTGGTATGATACGCAGTATTTT
CDR3: CASSSGQLRDWYDTQYF

size: .
J: TRBJ2-7
D: TRBD2
V: TRBV7-6
DNA: TGTGCCAGCAGCTTAGGGACTAGCGGGGCCAGGCAGTACTTC
CDR3: CASSLGTSGARQYF

size: once
J: TRBJ2-7
D: TRBD2
V: TRBV5-4
DNA: TGTGCCAGCAGCTTAGGCATTGGGAGGGGCCAGGGAGGCTACGAGCAGTACTTC
CDR3: CASSLGIGRGQGGYEQYF

size: once
J: TRBJ2-7
D: .
V: TRBV6-1
DNA: TGTGCCAGCAGTGAAGTCGGGGCAGGGGCTTACGAGCAGTACTTC
CDR3: CASSEVGAGAYEQYF

size: once
J: TRBJ1-1
D: .
V: TRBV2
DNA: TGTGCCAGCAGGGGACTGCGGGAGAACACTGAAGCTTTCTTT
CDR3: CASRGLRENTEAFF

size: .
J: TRBJ1-1
D: .
V: TRBV7-3
DNA: TGTGCCAGCAGCTTAGGGGCAGGACGGACTGAAGCTTTCTTT
CDR3: CASSLGAGRTEAFF

size: .
J: TRBJ1-2
D: .
V: TRBV28
DNA: TGTGCCAGCGGGAGGGGCGGAGTTGGCTACACCTTC
CDR3: CASGRGGVGYTF

size: .
J: TRBJ2-7
D: .
V: TRBV5-1
DNA: TGCGCCAGCAGCTTGAGCCGGGAAGGCGAGCAGTACTTC
CDR3: CASSLSREGEQYF

size: .
J: TRBJ1-2
D: .
V: TRBV19
DNA: TGTGCCAGTATAGGGGGGGCAAGTGGCTACACCTTC
CDR3: CASIGGASGYTF

size: .
J: TRBJ2-2
D: .
V: TRBV11-3
DNA: TGTGCCAGCAGCTCCGACATCACCGGGGAGCTGTTTTTT
CDR3: CASSSDITGELFF

size: .
J: TRBJ1-3
D: .
V: TRBV28
DNA: TGTGCCAGCAGTTTATCCCCCTACAGATGGGAGGGTGTGATCTCTGGAAACACCATATATTTT
CDR3: CASSLSPYRWEGVISGNTIYF

size: .
J: TRBJ2-1
D: .
V: TRBV7-3
DNA: TGTGCCAGCAGCTTAATGGGCGGGACTCCCCAGTTCTTC
CDR3: CASSLMGGTPQFF

size: .
J: TRBJ2-1
D: TRBD2
V: TRBV5-8
DNA: TGTGCCAGCAGCCTGCTAGCGGGGGGGCGAAATGAGCAGTTCTTC
CDR3: CASSLLAGGRNEQFF

size: .
J: TRBJ2-3
D: .
V: TRBV9
DNA: TGTGCCAGCAGCGTAGCAGGGAGGACAGATACGCAGTATTTT
CDR3: CASSVAGRTDTQYF

size: .
J: TRBJ1-6
D: TRBD1
V: TRBV5-4
DNA: TGTGCCAGCGCGACAGGGGCCAATTCACCCCTCCACTTT
CDR3: CASATGANSPLHF

size: .
J: TRBJ2-7
D: .
V: TRBV5-1
DNA: TGCGCCAGCAGCTTGGCTAGGGTAGGCGCCGGGGACGAGCAGTACTTC
CDR3: CASSLARVGAGDEQYF

size: few
J: TRBJ1-2
D: TRBD1
V: TRBV10-3
DNA: TGTGCCATCAGTGAGACAGGGGGCCATGGCTACACCTTC
CDR3: CAISETGGHGYTF

size: .
J: TRBJ2-6
D: TRBD2
V: TRBV18
DNA: TGTGCCAGCTCATATTCTAGCGGGAGGAGCTCTGGGGCCAACGTCCTGACTTTC
CDR3: CASSYSSGRSSGANVLTF

size: once
J: TRBJ2-2
D: TRBD2
V: TRBV7-9
DNA: TGTGCCAGCAGCTGGGGACTAGCGGGGAGGAACACCGGGGAGCTGTTTTTT
CDR3: CASSWGLAGRNTGELFF

size: .
J: TRBJ2-1
D: TRBD1
V: TRBV19
DNA: TGTGCCAGTAGTCCCCGGACAGGATACAATGAGCAGTTCTTC
CDR3: CASSPRTGYNEQFF

size: .
J: TRBJ1-6
D: .
V: TRBV5-6
DNA: TGTGCCAGCAGCCAGGTCAGATATAATTCACCCCTCCACTTT
CDR3: CASSQVRYNSPLHF

size: .
J: TRBJ2-7
D: .
V: TRBV7-2
DNA: TGTGCCAGCAGCTTAGACGGGTTATCTTCCTACGAGCAGTACTTC
CDR3: CASSLDGLSSYEQYF

size: once
J: TRBJ2-3
D: .
V: TRBV2
DNA: TGTGCCAGCAGGGGCGCGACCCCTAGCACAGATACGCAGTATTTT
CDR3: CASRGATPSTDTQYF

size: once
J: TRBJ1-2
D: TRBD1
V: TRBV9
DNA: TGTGCCAGCAGCGCTCCACCGAGGGGGCTGAGCTATGGCTACACCTTC
CDR3: CASSAPPRGLSYGYTF

size: .
J: TRBJ2-1
D: .
V: TRBV5-4
DNA: TGTGCCAGCAGCTTGGGAGGGGGGGGATACAATGAGCAGTTCTTC
CDR3: CASSLGGGGYNEQFF

size: .
J: TRBJ1-5
D: TRBD1
V: TRBV9
DNA: TGTGCCAGCAGCGAGGGGGCTAGGGATCAGCCCCAGCATTTT
CDR3: CASSEGARDQPQHF

size: .
J: TRBJ2-2
D: TRBD1
V: TRBV5-1
DNA: TGCGCCAGCAGCTTGAGCGCACAGGGGCCAGGCGGGGAGCTGTTTTTT
CDR3: CASSLSAQGPGGELFF

size: .
J: TRBJ2-7
D: TRBD1
V: TRBV9
DNA: TGTGCCAGCAGCGTAGGTTCCGGGACAGGGTTTGGCGAGCAGTACTTC
CDR3: CASSVGSGTGFGEQYF

size: .
J: TRBJ1-4
D: .
V: TRBV18
DNA: TGTGCCAGCTCACCCGACGGGAATGAAAAACTGTTTTTT
CDR3: CASSPDGNEKLFF

size: .
J: TRBJ2-5
D: TRBD1
V: TRBV19
DNA: TGTGCCAGTAGTGCGCACAGGGGTGGCAGAGAGACCCAGTACTTC
CDR3: CASSAHRGGRETQYF

size: .
J: TRBJ2-1
D: .
V: TRBV28
DNA: TGTGCCAGCAGCAGATACTACAATGAGCAGTTCTTC
CDR3: CASSRYYNEQFF

size: once
J: TRBJ2-7
D: .
V: TRBV5-4
DNA: TGTGCCAGCAGCCGCCAGGAGGGGGCAACCTACGAGCAGTACTTC
CDR3: CASSRQEGATYEQYF

size: .
J: TRBJ1-6
D: TRBD1
V: TRBV19
DNA: TGTGCCAGTAGCGGACAGGGTACTTATTCACCCCTCCACTTT
CDR3: CASSGQGTYSPLHF

size: .
J: TRBJ2-5
D: .
V: TRBV12-5
DNA: TGTGCTAGTGGTTTGGCCTATCGTGATCAAGAGACCCAGTACTTC
CDR3: CASGLAYRDQETQYF

size: .
J: TRBJ2-3
D: TRBD1
V: TRBV5-1
DNA: TGCGCCAGCAGCTCGGGACAGGGTTTTACAGATACGCAGTATTTT
CDR3: CASSSGQGFTDTQYF

size: .
J: TRBJ1-2
D: .
V: TRBV7-3
DNA: TGTGCCAGCAGCCTCCCTGGTAGTGTAGATGGCTACACCTTC
CDR3: CASSLPGSVDGYTF

size: .
J: TRBJ2-4
D: .
V: TRBV25-1
DNA: TGTGCCACCAGAGGGGGGGGCAAAAACATTCAGTACTTC
CDR3: CATRGGGKNIQYF